This T cell receptor (beta chain) was found in a study of T cells in localized non-small cell lung cancer. General study findings and limits: Among blood samples, higher T cell density accompanied longer overall survival. The tumor had only one region sequenced, so heterogeneity remains possible. Tumor showed lower T cell clonality than uninvolved adjacent lung, where it was highest.

Trimming took 0 bases from V and 5 from J; bases not matched to a gene: 4. The germline gives CDR1 SGHRS, CDR2 YFSETQ. The CDR3 is made up of 15 amino acids. Sequenced by immunoSEQ multiplex PCR; TCRdb stores in-frame clones only, minus some. The top ten hold around 1.7% of the sample, which has more than 100,000 clones, approximately 88% seen once. With regard to this clone: Its antigen is unidentified.

The chain joins TRBV5-1 to TRBJ2-5, with 10 positions matching TRBD1. Sample: peripheral blood, taken before any cancer treatment. The receptor comes from a female donor older than 55 with stage I lung adenocarcinoma. CDR3 loop: CASSLEGQGRETQYF. The CDR3 bases are TGCGCCAGCAGCTTGGAGGGACAGGGGAGGGAGACCCAGTACTTC.